The clone carrying this TCR beta chain was seen ten or more times. The antigen remains unidentified. Time point reported: newly diagnosed GD, antithyroid drugs for less than 3 months. PBMC-derived RNA was used for the TCR library. The CDR3 extends over 13 amino acids. Trimming removed 6 bases from V and 0 bases from J, with 8 bases in between. Germline CDR1 and CDR2: WSHSY and SAAADI. HTBI primers from iRepertoire and Arm-PCR of CDR3 regions yielded the TCR beta libraries. Original analysis: The samples yielded approximately 62 TRBV and around 13 TRBJ segments. TCRdb recomputed calls from the multiplex PCR reads with MiXCR, one row per CDR3 protein. It is TCRdb's table, rather than the study itself, that gives the V and J calls and clone size. The sample lists 200,000 to 250,000 distinct CDR3 sequences; approximately 19% were seen once. These data belong to a study of regulatory T cells in long-lasting Graves disease. On the study more broadly: For a period under 3 months, newly diagnosed Graves' patients had taken antithyroid drugs. Study observations and caveats: Possibly, too few samples lowered accuracy.

The data also belong to a second study, concerning T cells in Graves' hyperthyroidism and ophthalmopathy. That report notes: With the HTBI primer set, the TCR CDR3 went through a first round of RT-PCR.

Sequences were derived from peripheral blood mononuclear cells (PBMCs), sampled at new diagnosis, from a patient treated with antithyroid drugs. The clonotype comes from a young woman with Graves disease. The V and J genes are TRBV10-2 and TRBJ1-1; D is uncertain. CDR3: CASRHFMNTEAFF. CDR3 nucleotide sequence: TGCGCCAGCAGGCACTTCATGAACACTGAAGCTTTCTTT.